Listed below are T cell receptor beta chains from one sample, sequenced in a study of shared clonotypes between healthy human individuals. The protocol was immunoSEQ multiplex PCR, while the TCRdb copy is restricted to in-frame clones and leaves out a portion. Among roughly 400,000 clones listed, 90% to 97% were seen once. Sequencing input: memory CD8+ T cells sorted from blood. The receptors come from a man aged 25-45 years in good health. The CDR3 runs from the conserved cysteine through the conserved F or W. The order of the fields is J gene, V gene, D gene, CDR3 protein, CDR3 DNA. The D gene is left open where the match is weak.

TRBJ2-7 | TRBV19 | - | CASSIEGNEQYF | TGTGCCAGTAGTATAGAGGGGAACGAGCAGTACTTC
TRBJ1-5 | TRBV28 | - | CASSRQGELSNQPQHF | TGTGCCAGCAGCCGTCAGGGTGAGTTGAGCAATCAGCCCCAGCATTTT
TRBJ2-7 | TRBV5-5 | TRBD1 | CASIVTGGSYEQYF | TGTGCCAGCATCGTGACAGGGGGATCCTACGAGCAGTACTTC
TRBJ2-7 | TRBV7-9 | - | CASSTSYEQYF | TGTGCCAGCAGCACCTCCTACGAGCAGTACTTC
TRBJ2-7 | TRBV9 | TRBD2 | CASTGTSGLWHF | TGTGCCAGCACCGGGACTAGCGGATTATGGCACTTC
TRBJ2-3 | TRBV13 | TRBD2 | CASSRLAGTDTQYF | TGTGCCAGCAGCCGACTAGCGGGCACAGATACGCAGTATTTT
TRBJ2-1 | TRBV2 | TRBD2 | CASRYWIAGYNEQFF | TGTGCCAGCAGATATTGGATAGCGGGATACAATGAGCAGTTCTTC
TRBJ2-4 | TRBV2 | TRBD1 | CASSDRGRNIQYF | TGTGCCAGCAGTGACAGGGGGCGAAACATTCAGTACTTC
TRBJ1-2 | TRBV30 | - | CAWRAGVGYGYTF | TGTGCCTGGAGAGCAGGGGTGGGGTATGGCTACACCTTC
TRBJ1-1 | TRBV19 | - | CASSIGGNEAFF | TGTGCCAGTAGTATCGGGGGGAATGAAGCTTTCTTT
TRBJ2-7 | TRBV2 | - | CASRSSYEQYF | TGTGCCAGCCGATCCTCCTACGAGCAGTACTTC
TRBJ1-1 | TRBV5-8 | TRBD1 | CASSLVGQIPLKNTEAFF | TGTGCCAGCAGCTTGGTGGGACAGATCCCACTAAAGAACACTGAAGCTTTCTTT
TRBJ1-5 | TRBV28 | - | CASSLGGHSNQPQHF | TGTGCCAGCAGTTTAGGGGGACATAGCAATCAGCCCCAGCATTTT